This TCR beta chain was captured by sequencing in a study of post-analysis software for immune sequencing data. For the study at large: Progressive-relapsing, secondary progressive and relapsing-remitting multiple sclerosis were among the disease courses included.

The CDR3 is made up of 14 amino acids. The germline V gene encodes CDR1 LNHNV and CDR2 YYDKDF (reference sequence). As concerns this clonotype: What it binds is unknown.

Unique molecular identifiers were carried by the TCR beta cDNA libraries. Starting from about 0.98 to 11 million T cells, the study yielded about 540,000 cDNA molecules. TCRdb reprocessed the PCR reads via MiXCR and lists one record per CDR3 protein. The data show almost 700,000 distinct CDR3 sequences, with about 60% seen just once and 10% to 12% held by the top ten. Whole-study findings and limits: There was significantly lower normalized Chao1 diversity in multiple sclerosis patients than in controls. Four to six TRBV segments appeared more often in patients than in controls, and TRBV5-6, TRBV5-1 and TRBV20-1 were among these.

The clonotype originates from a girl under 10 years old with multiple sclerosis. The chain combines TRBV15 with TRBJ2-5; 7 bases map to TRBD2. TRBJ2-7 matches the DNA end more closely, so the J call is doubtful. Sequencing was performed on blood. In DNA, the CDR3 is TGTGCCACCAGCAGAGATGCGGGGGCCTACGAGCAGTACTTC. Translation gives CATSRDAGAYEQYF.